This T cell receptor (beta chain) was found in a study of OX40 agonist ivuxolimab in advanced cancers. Study at large: Patients receiving dose escalation had hepatocellular carcinoma, melanoma, renal cell or head and neck cancer.

Baseline was the first blood sampling point, followed by cycle 4 day 1 and cycle 7 day 1. V lost 8 bases, J lost 0 bases, and 11 bases lay in between. This CDR3 contains 13 residues. CDR1 and CDR2 (germline): SNHLY, FYNNEI. Some clones are missing from TCRdb's copy, which holds only in-frame ones; the method was immunoSEQ multiplex PCR. Of some 90,000 clones detected, about 94% appear once; the ten largest clones hold around 1.1%. V is TRBV2 and J is TRBJ2-7; D uncertain. Sample: CD4+ or CD8+ T cells sorted from blood, taken in a trial of the OX40 agonist ivuxolimab. The origin of this receptor is an adult with an advanced solid tumor such as melanoma, head and neck, liver or kidney cancer. Here the CDR3 reads CASENGFSYEQYF. CDR3 bases: TGTGCCAGCGAAAATGGATTCTCCTACGAGCAGTACTTC.